This paragraph reports one T cell receptor (beta chain). Its antigen is unidentified. Produced via immunoSEQ multiplex PCR; TCRdb's table is partial and in-frame only. The sample consists of 35,000 to 50,000 clones, approximately 94% of them appearing once. The sample is drawn from a study of T cells in tuberculosis. Study at large: A South African cohort included IGRA-negative adolescents, latently infected IGRA-positive adolescents and adults with active tuberculosis.

Whole-study results and caveats: Smaller alpha distances in active tuberculosis partly reflected shorter CDR3-alpha lengths.

V was clipped by 5 bases and J by 6 bases; unmatched bases: 6. CDR3 length: 14 residues. Looked up from germline, CDR1 is SGHTA and CDR2 is FQGNSA. The sample comprised PBMCs. The genes are TRBV7-2 and TRBJ2-1; TRBD2 matches 8 bases. The sequence came from a donor aged 10 to 29 with latent tuberculosis or without tuberculosis infection. Some clones in this sample may be carry-over from other donors' samples. CDR3 coding DNA: TGTGCCAGCAGCACCCATAGCGGGGCCAATGAGCAGTTCTTC. This gives the protein CASSTHSGANEQFF.